Listed below are T cell receptor beta chains from one sample, sequenced in a study of blood T cell repertoires in COVID-19. Here immunoSEQ multiplex PCR was the method, and the copy in TCRdb shows in-frame clones only, minus some. Of 130,000 or so clones detected, about 77% appear once; the ten largest clones hold approximately 25%. Sequencing input: peripheral blood. All receptors come from a human donor in a cohort sampled during active COVID-19. The CDR3 runs from the conserved cysteine through the conserved F or W. A D gene is named only where the DNA matches it firmly. Only part of the rows carry a size: once, few, many, or a class if the clone is expanded.

NA	NA	TRBJ2-2	TRBV18	CASSPDRVTGELFF	TGTGCCAGCTCACCAGATCGGGTCACCGGGGAGCTGTTTTTT
NA	NA	TRBJ2-1	TRBV27	CASSLVASSYNEQFF	TGTGCCAGCAGTTTGGTGGCTAGTTCCTACAATGAGCAGTTCTTC
NA	NA	TRBJ2-7	TRBV3-1/TRBV3-2	CASSQGTYEQYF	TGTGCCAGCAGCCAAGGGACTTACGAGCAGTACTTC
NA	NA	TRBJ1-5	TRBV6-2/TRBV6-3	CASSSSYRFLNQPQHF	TGTGCCAGCAGTTCTTCCTACAGGTTCCTAAATCAGCCCCAGCATTTT
NA	NA	TRBJ1-2	TRBV27	CASSKLPTRGYTF	TGTGCCAGCAGTAAACTCCCCACCAGGGGTTACACCTTC
NA	NA	TRBJ1-4	TRBV27	CASRTYGATNEKLFF	TGTGCCAGCAGGACTTACGGAGCAACTAATGAAAAACTGTTTTTT
TRBD1	NA	TRBJ1-1	TRBV2	CASTGQRMNTEAFF	TGTGCCAGCACGGGACAGCGAATGAACACTGAAGCTTTCTTT
NA	NA	TRBJ2-7	TRBV7-2	CASSSLYEQYF	TGTGCCAGCAGCTCCCTCTACGAGCAGTACTTC
TRBD2	once	TRBJ2-1	TRBV6-5	CASSLPSGGANEQFF	TGTGCCAGCAGCCTACCTAGCGGGGGGGCCAATGAGCAGTTCTTC
TRBD1	NA	TRBJ2-6	TRBV27	CASSIDRAGANVLTF	TGTGCCAGCAGTATAGACAGGGCCGGGGCCAACGTCCTGACTTTC
TRBD2	NA	TRBJ2-1	TRBV7-8	CASSLLAGGGDEQFF	TGTGCCAGCAGCTTATTAGCGGGGGGTGGAGATGAGCAGTTCTTC
TRBD2	once	TRBJ2-5	TRBV14	CASSQEVSSGIQETQYF	TGTGCCAGCAGCCAAGAGGTCTCTAGCGGGATCCAAGAGACCCAGTACTTC
TRBD2	few	TRBJ2-7	TRBV28	CASSRVSGGEQYF	TGTGCCAGCAGCCGCGTTTCGGGAGGAGAGCAGTACTTC
TRBD2	NA	TRBJ2-2	TRBV30	CAWASGTSTGELFF	TGTGCCTGGGCCTCCGGGACTAGCACCGGGGAGCTGTTTTTT
NA	NA	TRBJ2-5	TRBV28	CASSLSVRGRETQYF	TGTGCCAGCAGTTTATCAGTCAGGGGCCGGGAGACCCAGTACTTC
NA	NA	TRBJ1-1	TRBV10-3	CAISDGVNTEAFF	TGTGCCATCAGTGACGGAGTCAACACTGAAGCTTTCTTT
NA	NA	TRBJ2-7	TRBV11-2	CASSPTEGKQYF	TGTGCCAGCAGCCCCACCGAGGGAAAGCAGTACTTC
NA	NA	TRBJ2-7	TRBV15	CATSREGVSYEQYF	TGTGCCACCAGCAGAGAAGGAGTAAGCTACGAGCAGTACTTC
TRBD1	few	TRBJ2-6	TRBV2	CASRGGQGNFAGANVLTF	TGTGCCAGCAGGGGCGGACAGGGTAATTTCGCTGGGGCCAACGTCCTGACTTTC
NA	NA	TRBJ1-1	TRBV6-5	CASSKRRGEAFF	TGTGCCAGCAGCAAGAGGAGGGGTGAAGCTTTCTTT
NA	NA	TRBJ2-7	TRBV28	CASSLSLGVGTYEQYF	TGTGCCAGCAGTTTAAGTCTCGGGGTTGGAACCTACGAGCAGTACTTC
TRBD1	NA	TRBJ2-2	TRBV6-2/TRBV6-3	CASSALTGDTGELFF	TGTGCCAGCAGCGCCCTGACAGGGGACACCGGGGAGCTGTTTTTT
TRBD1	NA	TRBJ1-2	TRBV5-1	CASSRRGQTESGYTF	TGCGCCAGCAGCAGACGGGGACAGACTGAGAGTGGCTACACCTTC
NA	NA	TRBJ2-5	TRBV4-1	CASSQGRGLQETQYF	TGCGCCAGCAGCCAAGGAAGGGGCCTACAAGAGACCCAGTACTTC
TRBD1	few	TRBJ1-1	TRBV7-9	CASSARQGQHMNTEAFF	TGTGCCAGCAGCGCCCGACAGGGCCAACACATGAACACTGAAGCTTTCTTT
NA	NA	TRBJ1-2	TRBV28	CASSLTGQGYTF	TGTGCCAGCAGTTTAACAGGGCAGGGCTACACCTTC
NA	NA	TRBJ2-5	TRBV12-3/TRBV12-4	CASSLGTQETQYF	TGTGCCAGCAGTTTGGGGACTCAGGAGACCCAGTACTTC
NA	NA	TRBJ1-2	TRBV18	CASSTDKNYGYTF	TGTGCCAGCTCAACTGACAAGAACTATGGCTACACCTTC
TRBD1	NA	TRBJ1-1	TRBV5-1	CASSLVQGRLNTEAFF	TGCGCCAGCAGCTTGGTACAGGGGAGGCTGAACACTGAAGCTTTCTTT
NA	NA	TRBJ1-1	TRBV6-6	CASSYQGSTEAFF	TGTGCCAGCAGTTACCAGGGGTCCACTGAAGCTTTCTTT
TRBD1	NA	TRBJ1-6	TRBV18	CASSPGRQGNSPLHF	TGTGCCAGCTCACCGGGCAGACAGGGCAATTCACCCCTCCACTTT
NA	NA	TRBJ1-2	TRBV3-1/TRBV3-2	CASSRRVKGVYGYTF	TGTGCCAGCAGCCGTCGCGTCAAGGGAGTCTATGGCTACACCTTC
TRBD1	NA	TRBJ1-2	TRBV16	CASSQDRDYGYTF	TGTGCCAGCAGCCAAGACAGGGACTATGGCTACACCTTC
TRBD1	few	TRBJ1-2	TRBV4-2	CASSHWDRGDYTF	TGTGCCAGCAGCCACTGGGACAGGGGGGACTACACCTTC
NA	NA	TRBJ2-2	TRBV7-2	CASSLIRSWELFF	TGTGCCAGCAGCTTAATCCGGAGCTGGGAGCTGTTTTTT
TRBD1	once	TRBJ1-1	TRBV30	CAWSKLGTGGNGNTEAFF	TGTGCCTGGAGTAAACTCGGGACAGGGGGCAATGGGAACACTGAAGCTTTCTTT
NA	NA	TRBJ2-4	TRBV12-3/TRBV12-4	CASSFRENIQYF	TGTGCCAGCAGTTTTCGGGAAAACATTCAGTACTTC
NA	NA	TRBJ2-2	TRBV19	CASSMVGANTGELFF	TGTGCCAGTAGTATGGTCGGGGCGAACACCGGGGAGCTGTTTTTT
TRBD2	NA	TRBJ2-3	TRBV30	CAWSVRTSGRATDTQYF	TGTGCCTGGAGTGTACGGACTAGCGGGAGGGCGACAGATACGCAGTATTTT
TRBD1	NA	TRBJ2-6	TRBV4-3	CASSHLTGSGANVLTF	TGCGCCAGCAGCCATTTGACAGGGTCTGGGGCCAACGTCCTGACTTTC
TRBD1	few	TRBJ1-2	TRBV29-1	CSVQRQGGYTF	TGCAGCGTCCAAAGACAGGGAGGCTACACCTTC
TRBD2	NA	TRBJ2-2	TRBV5-4	CASSPGGAPRELFF	TGTGCCAGCAGCCCCGGGGGGGCCCCGAGGGAGCTGTTTTTT
TRBD2	NA	TRBJ2-3	TRBV5-8	CASSFGGGASDTQYF	TGTGCCAGCAGCTTTGGCGGGGGGGCTTCAGATACGCAGTATTTT
TRBD1	NA	TRBJ2-5	TRBV27	CASSIRDRGRETQYF	TGTGCCAGCAGTATCCGGGACAGGGGACGGGAGACCCAGTACTTC
TRBD2	NA	TRBJ2-1	TRBV7-2	CASSLGTRAYNEQFF	TGTGCCAGCAGCTTGGGGACTAGGGCCTACAATGAGCAGTTCTTC
TRBD1	NA	TRBJ2-2	TRBV5-1	CASSSTQGARNTGELFF	TGCGCCAGCAGCTCAACACAGGGGGCGCGTAACACCGGGGAGCTGTTTTTT
TRBD1	NA	TRBJ2-1	TRBV28	CASSELGQGAHEQFF	TGTGCCAGCAGTGAATTGGGACAGGGGGCACATGAGCAGTTCTTC
NA	NA	TRBJ1-6	TRBV9	CASSSGRAGSPLHF	TGTGCCAGCAGTTCCGGACGGGCGGGATCACCCCTCCACTTT
TRBD1	few	TRBJ2-3	TRBV5-1	CASSHISLRGFGTDTQYF	TGCGCCAGCAGCCATATATCTCTCAGGGGGTTCGGCACAGATACGCAGTATTTT
NA	NA	TRBJ1-2	TRBV2	CASSEGAGYGYTF	TGTGCCAGCAGTGAGGGGGCTGGCTATGGCTACACCTTC
TRBD1	NA	TRBJ2-1	TRBV9	CASSVYDGQVGDNEQFF	TGTGCCAGCAGCGTCTACGATGGACAGGTGGGGGACAATGAGCAGTTCTTC
NA	NA	TRBJ1-1	TRBV10-3	CAISPGPSVGMNTEAFF	TGTGCCATCAGCCCCGGGCCGTCGGTCGGGATGAACACTGAAGCTTTCTTT